This TCR beta chain was identified in a study of shared clonotypes between healthy human individuals. Some clones are missing from TCRdb's copy, which holds only in-frame ones; the method was immunoSEQ multiplex PCR. This table holds around 2.5 million clones, under 95% found once. V lost 2 bases to trimming and J lost 4 bases; unmatched junction nucleotides: 5. The CDR3 covers 15 residues. The germline gives CDR1 ENHRY, CDR2 SYGVKD. Sample: naive CD4+ T cells from PBMCs. Described subset: CD45RA+ positively selected. The rearrangement uses TRBV10-3 and TRBJ1-1; the match to TRBD1 covers 9 bases. The clonotype comes from a man aged 18 to 30 in good health. Some clones in this sample may be carry-over from other donors' samples. CDR3 nucleotides: TGTGCCATCAGTGAGGTAGGACAGGGGTCCACTGAAGCTTTCTTT. Its translation: CAISEVGQGSTEAFF.